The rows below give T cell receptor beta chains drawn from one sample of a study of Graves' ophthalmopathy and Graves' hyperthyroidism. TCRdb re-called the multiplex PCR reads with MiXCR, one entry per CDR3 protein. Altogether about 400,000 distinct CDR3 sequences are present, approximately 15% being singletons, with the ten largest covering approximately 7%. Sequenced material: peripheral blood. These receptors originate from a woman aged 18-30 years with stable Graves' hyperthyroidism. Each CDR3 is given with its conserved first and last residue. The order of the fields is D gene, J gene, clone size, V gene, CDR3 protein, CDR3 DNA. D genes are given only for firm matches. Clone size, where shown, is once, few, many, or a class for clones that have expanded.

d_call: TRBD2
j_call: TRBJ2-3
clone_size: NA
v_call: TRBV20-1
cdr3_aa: CSARDTSSGNTDTQYF
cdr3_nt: TGCAGTGCTAGAGACACCTCTAGCGGGAATACAGATACGCAGTATTTT

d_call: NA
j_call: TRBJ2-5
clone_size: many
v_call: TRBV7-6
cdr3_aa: CASSQGQGGPETQYF
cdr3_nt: TGTGCCAGCAGCCAAGGACAGGGAGGGCCAGAGACCCAGTACTTC

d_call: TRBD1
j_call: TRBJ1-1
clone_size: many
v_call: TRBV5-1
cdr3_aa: CARETDREGTEAFF
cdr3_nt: TGCGCCAGGGAAACCGACAGGGAGGGGACTGAAGCTTTCTTT

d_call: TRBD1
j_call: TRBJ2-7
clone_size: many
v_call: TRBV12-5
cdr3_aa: CASANQGASYEQYF
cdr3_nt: TGTGCTAGTGCCAATCAGGGGGCCTCCTACGAGCAGTACTTC

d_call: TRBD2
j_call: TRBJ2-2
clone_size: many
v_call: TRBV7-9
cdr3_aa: CASSSLAGAAGELFF
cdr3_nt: TGTGCCAGCAGCTCGCTAGCGGGGGCGGCCGGGGAGCTGTTTTTT

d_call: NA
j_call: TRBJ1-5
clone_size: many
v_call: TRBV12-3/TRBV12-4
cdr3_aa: CASSFASNQPQHF
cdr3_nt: TGTGCCAGCAGTTTTGCGTCGAATCAGCCCCAGCATTTT

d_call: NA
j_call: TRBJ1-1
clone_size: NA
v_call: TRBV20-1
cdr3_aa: CSARGEGTEAFF
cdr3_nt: TGCAGTGCTAGAGGGGAAGGAACTGAAGCTTTCTTT

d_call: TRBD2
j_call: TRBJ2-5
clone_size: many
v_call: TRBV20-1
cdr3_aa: CSARIAGGQETQYF
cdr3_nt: TGCAGTGCTAGAATTGCGGGGGGGCAAGAGACCCAGTACTTC

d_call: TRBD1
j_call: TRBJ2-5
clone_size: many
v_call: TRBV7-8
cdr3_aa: CASNRDRRQETQYF
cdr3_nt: TGTGCCAGCAACCGGGACAGGAGACAAGAGACCCAGTACTTC

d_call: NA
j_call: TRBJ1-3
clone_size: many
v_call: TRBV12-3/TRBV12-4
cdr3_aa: CASSLDPGRSGNTIYF
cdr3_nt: TGTGCCAGCAGTTTAGACCCGGGTCGGAGTGGAAACACCATATATTTT

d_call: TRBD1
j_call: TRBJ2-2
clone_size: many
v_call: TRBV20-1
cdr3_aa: CSARDRDRENHANTGELFF
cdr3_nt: TGCAGTGCTAGAGACCGGGACAGGGAAAACCACGCGAACACCGGGGAGCTGTTTTTT

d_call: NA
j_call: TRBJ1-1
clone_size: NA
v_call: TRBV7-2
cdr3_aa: CASSLPGMTEAFF
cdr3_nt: TGTGCCAGCAGCTTGCCCGGTATGACTGAAGCTTTCTTT

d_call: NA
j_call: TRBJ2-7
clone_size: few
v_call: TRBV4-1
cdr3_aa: CASSPPGATYEQYF
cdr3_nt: TGCGCCAGCAGCCCGCCGGGAGCAACCTACGAGCAGTACTTC

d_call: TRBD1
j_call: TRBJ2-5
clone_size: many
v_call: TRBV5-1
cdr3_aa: CASSLGSGTVLAETQYF
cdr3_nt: TGCGCCAGCAGCTTGGGATCCGGGACAGTATTAGCGGAGACCCAGTACTTC

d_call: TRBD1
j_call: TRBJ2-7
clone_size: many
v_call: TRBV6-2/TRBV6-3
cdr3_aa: CASRRTGGYEQYF
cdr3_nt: TGTGCCAGCAGGAGGACAGGGGGCTACGAGCAGTACTTC

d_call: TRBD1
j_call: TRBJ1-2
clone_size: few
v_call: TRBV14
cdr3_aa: CASSQVFTGGIYGYTF
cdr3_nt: TGTGCCAGCAGCCAAGTCTTTACAGGGGGCATCTATGGCTACACCTTC

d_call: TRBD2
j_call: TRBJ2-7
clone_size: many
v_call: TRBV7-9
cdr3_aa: CASSLEAGSSYEQYF
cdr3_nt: TGTGCCAGCAGCTTAGAAGCGGGGAGCTCCTACGAGCAGTACTTC

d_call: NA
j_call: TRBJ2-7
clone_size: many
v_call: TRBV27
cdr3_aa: CASSFPSTRSQFEQYF
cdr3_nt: TGTGCCAGCAGTTTCCCCTCTACAAGGAGCCAATTCGAGCAGTACTTC

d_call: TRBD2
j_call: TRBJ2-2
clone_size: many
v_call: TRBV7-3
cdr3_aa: CASSFQAGGPGELFF
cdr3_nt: TGTGCCAGCAGCTTTCAAGCGGGGGGGCCCGGGGAGCTGTTTTTT

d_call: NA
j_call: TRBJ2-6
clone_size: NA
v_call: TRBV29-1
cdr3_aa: CSPPEARTGTRSGANVLTF
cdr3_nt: TGCAGCCCCCCGGAGGCCCGGACAGGGACTAGATCTGGGGCCAACGTCCTGACTTTC

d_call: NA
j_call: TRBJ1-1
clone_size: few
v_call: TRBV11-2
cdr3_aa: CASSLDLYRALNTEAFF
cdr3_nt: TGTGCCAGCAGCTTAGATCTATACAGGGCCTTGAACACTGAAGCTTTCTTT

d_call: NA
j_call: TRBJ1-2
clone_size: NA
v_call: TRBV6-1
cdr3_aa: CASSDRSYGYTF
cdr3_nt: TGTGCCAGCAGTGACAGATCCTATGGCTACACCTTC

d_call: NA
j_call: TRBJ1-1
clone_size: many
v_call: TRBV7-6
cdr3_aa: CASSSFKGGEAFF
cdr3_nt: TGTGCCAGCAGCTCATTCAAGGGGGGTGAAGCTTTCTTT

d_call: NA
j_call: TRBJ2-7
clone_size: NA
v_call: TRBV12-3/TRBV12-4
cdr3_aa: CASKIGQSYEQYF
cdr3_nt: TGTGCCAGCAAGATCGGACAGAGCTACGAGCAGTATTTC

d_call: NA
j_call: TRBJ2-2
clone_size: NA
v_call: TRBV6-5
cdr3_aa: CASSYSLVPNTGELFF
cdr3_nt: TGTGCCAGCAGTTACTCACTAGTCCCGAACACCGGGGAGCTGTTTTTT

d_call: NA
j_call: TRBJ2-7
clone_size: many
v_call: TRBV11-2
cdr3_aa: CASSLAGNRYEQYF
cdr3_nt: TGTGCCAGCAGCTTAGCTGGCAATCGGTACGAGCAGTACTTC

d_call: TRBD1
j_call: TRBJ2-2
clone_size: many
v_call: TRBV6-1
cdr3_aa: CASSEAQGVPNTGELFF
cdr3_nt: TGTGCCAGCAGTGAAGCTCAGGGGGTCCCGAACACCGGGGAGCTGTTTTTT

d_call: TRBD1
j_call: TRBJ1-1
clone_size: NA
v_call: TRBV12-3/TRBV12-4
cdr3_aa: CASRAIWTGTGTEAFF
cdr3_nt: TGTGCCAGCAGGGCAATTTGGACAGGGACGGGGACTGAAGCTTTCTTT

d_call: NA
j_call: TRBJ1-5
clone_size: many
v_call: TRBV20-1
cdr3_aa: CSARVGSSNQPQHF
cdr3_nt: TGCAGTGCTAGGGTAGGCAGTAGCAATCAGCCCCAGCATTTT

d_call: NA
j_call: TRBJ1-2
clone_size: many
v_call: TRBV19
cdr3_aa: CASTKSGRGEGYTF
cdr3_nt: TGTGCCAGTACCAAGTCGGGACGAGGAGAGGGCTACACCTTC

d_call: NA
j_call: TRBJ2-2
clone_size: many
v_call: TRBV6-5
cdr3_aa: CASSFSTGTRDTGELFF
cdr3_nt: TGTGCCAGCAGTTTCTCGACCGGGACCAGAGACACCGGGGAGCTGTTTTTT

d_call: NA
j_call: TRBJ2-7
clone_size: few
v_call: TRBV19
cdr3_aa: CASSLDTCEQYF
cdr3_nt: TGTGCCAGTAGTCTAGACACCTGCGAGCAGTACTTC

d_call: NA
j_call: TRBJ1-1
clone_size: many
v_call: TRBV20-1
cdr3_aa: CSARVGIWDAEAFEAFF
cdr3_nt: TGCAGTGCTAGAGTGGGGATATGGGACGCCGAGGCGTTTGAAGCTTTCTTT

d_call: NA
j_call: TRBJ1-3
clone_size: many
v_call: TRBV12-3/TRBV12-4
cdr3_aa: CASSPEPASGNTIYF
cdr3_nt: TGTGCCAGCAGTCCTGAGCCGGCCTCAGGAAACACCATATATTTT

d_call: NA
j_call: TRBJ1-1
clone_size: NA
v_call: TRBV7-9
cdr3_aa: CASSYDRLRNTEAFF
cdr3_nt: TGTGCCAGCAGCTATGACAGGCTCAGAAACACTGAAGCTTTCTTT

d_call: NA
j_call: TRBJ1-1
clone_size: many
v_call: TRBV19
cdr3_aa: CASTASPRMNTEAFF
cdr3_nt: TGTGCCAGTACCGCCTCTCCTCGGATGAACACTGAAGCTTTCTTT

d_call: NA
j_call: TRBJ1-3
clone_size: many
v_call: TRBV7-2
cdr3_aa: CASSVVTTTGNTIYF
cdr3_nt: TGTGCCAGCAGCGTAGTAACGACTACTGGAAACACCATATATTTT

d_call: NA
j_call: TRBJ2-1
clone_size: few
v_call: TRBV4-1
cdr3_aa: CASSHPTGQREQFF
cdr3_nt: TGCGCCAGCAGCCACCCGACGGGTCAACGTGAGCAGTTCTTC

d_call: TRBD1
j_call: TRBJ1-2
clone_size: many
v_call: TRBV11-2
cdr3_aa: CASSPPGQGWGYGYTF
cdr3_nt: TGTGCCAGCAGCCCTCCGGGACAGGGGTGGGGCTATGGCTACACCTTC

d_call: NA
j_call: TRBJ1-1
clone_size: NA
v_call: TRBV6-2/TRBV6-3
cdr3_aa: CASSMDVMGDWAFTEAFF
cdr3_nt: TGTGCCAGCAGTATGGACGTTATGGGGGATTGGGCGTTCACTGAAGCTTTCTTT

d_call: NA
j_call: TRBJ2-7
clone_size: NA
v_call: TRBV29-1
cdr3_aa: CSVARSLRYEQYF
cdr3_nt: TGCAGCGTTGCCAGAAGTCTGCGCTACGAGCAGTACTTC

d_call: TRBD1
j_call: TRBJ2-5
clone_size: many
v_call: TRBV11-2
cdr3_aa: CASSFTGGQETQYF
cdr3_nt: TGTGCCAGCAGCTTCACAGGGGGCCAAGAGACCCAGTACTTC

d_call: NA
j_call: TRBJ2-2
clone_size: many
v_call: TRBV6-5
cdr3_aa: CASSYYHREAGELFF
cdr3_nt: TGTGCCAGCAGCTATTATCACAGGGAGGCCGGGGAGCTGTTTTTT

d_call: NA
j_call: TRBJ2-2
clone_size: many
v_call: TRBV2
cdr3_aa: CASSVSGGELFF
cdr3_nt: TGTGCCAGCAGTGTATCCGGCGGGGAGCTGTTTTTT

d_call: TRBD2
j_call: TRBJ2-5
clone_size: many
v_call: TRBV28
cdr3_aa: CASSLERGAHQTQYF
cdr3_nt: TGTGCCAGCAGTTTAGAGCGGGGGGCCCATCAGACCCAGTACTTC

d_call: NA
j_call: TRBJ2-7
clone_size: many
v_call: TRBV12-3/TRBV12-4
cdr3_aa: CASTLLWTSEQYF
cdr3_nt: TGTGCCAGCACCCTCCTCTGGACGAGCGAGCAGTACTTC

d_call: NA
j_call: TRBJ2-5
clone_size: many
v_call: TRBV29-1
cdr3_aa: CSARPRVQETQYF
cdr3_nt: TGCAGCGCCCGACCTCGGGTCCAAGAGACCCAGTACTTC

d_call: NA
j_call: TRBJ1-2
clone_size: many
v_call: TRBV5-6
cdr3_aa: CASSLDSSYGYTF
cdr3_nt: TGTGCCAGCAGCTTAGACAGTTCCTATGGCTACACCTTC

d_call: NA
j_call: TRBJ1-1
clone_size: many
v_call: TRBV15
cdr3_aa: CATNSPGTEAFF
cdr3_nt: TGTGCCACCAATTCTCCCGGGACTGAAGCTTTCTTT

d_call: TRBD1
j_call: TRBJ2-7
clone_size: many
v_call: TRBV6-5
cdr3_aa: CASSWLPTGAMGEQYF
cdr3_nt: TGTGCCAGCAGTTGGTTACCTACAGGGGCTATGGGCGAGCAGTACTTC

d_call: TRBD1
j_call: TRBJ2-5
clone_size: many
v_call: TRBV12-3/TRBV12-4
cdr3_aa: CASSPQGAYQETQYF
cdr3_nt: TGTGCCAGCAGTCCACAGGGGGCGTATCAAGAGACCCAGTACTTC

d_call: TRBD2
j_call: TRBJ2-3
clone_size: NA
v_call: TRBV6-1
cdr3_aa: CASGARGTDTQYF
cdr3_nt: TGTGCCAGCGGGGCGCGGGGGACAGATACGCAGTATTTT

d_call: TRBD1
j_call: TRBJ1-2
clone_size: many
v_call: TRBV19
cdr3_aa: CASSISHGTVVGYTF
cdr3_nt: TGTGCCAGTAGTATATCACACGGGACAGTCGTTGGCTACACCTTC

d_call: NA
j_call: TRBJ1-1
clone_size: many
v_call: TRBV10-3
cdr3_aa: CAISEGQLMNTEAFF
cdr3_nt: TGTGCCATCAGTGAGGGACAACTCATGAACACTGAAGCTTTCTTT